The subject of this entry is one TCR beta chain. Antigen: not known. This record belongs to a study of radiotherapy plus CTLA-4 blockade in lung cancer. Germline V gives CDR1 SEHNR, CDR2 FQNEAQ (reference sequence). Trimming removed 1 base from V and 7 bases from J, with 5 bases in between. This CDR3 comprises 12 residues. Generated by immunoSEQ multiplex PCR, the TCRdb table keeps only in-frame clones and is missing some. Here the sample spans some 50,000 clones, 84% being singletons. Study observations and caveats: In blood, after radiotherapy plus ipilimumab, tumor-derived TCR clones expanded. Reported findings show early blood T cell clone dynamics, with interferon-beta, best predicted response.

The receptor comes from a human donor with non-small cell lung cancer whose response to radiotherapy plus ipilimumab could not be evaluated. The gene calls are TRBV7-9 and TRBJ2-1; unclear D gene. The material was peripheral blood, obtained from a patient treated with radiotherapy plus ipilimumab. CDR3 DNA: TGTGCCAGCAGCTTAGATCCTAATGAGCAGTTCTTC. This gives the protein CASSLDPNEQFF.